What follows are 31 T cell receptor beta chains derived from one specimen sequenced in a study of tissue T cells after allogeneic stem cell transplantation. Clones were sequenced by immunoSEQ multiplex PCR, and TCRdb holds only the in-frame ones, with some missing. This sample has approximately 6,300 clones, with 60% to 65% found just once. Here the sequenced sample was duodenum tissue, taken at autopsy. The receptors were gathered from a woman between 18 and 55 years old with breast cancer.

The CDR3 nucleotides read TGTGCCAGCAGTATAGGGTTTAACGAGCAGTACTTC. It encodes CASSIGFNEQYF. The gene calls are TRBV13 and TRBJ2-7, with D unresolved. This CDR3 has 12 amino acids. Germline assignment: CDR1 PRHDT and CDR2 FYEKMQ (reference sequence). V shed 6 bases and J shed 5 bases, with 11 bases lying between them.

The V call is TRBV5-1, the J call TRBJ2-6; D remains ambiguous. The CDR3 is 17 residues long. Trimming left V 0 bases short and J 3 bases short, with 13 bases between. Looked up from germline, CDR1 is SGHRS and CDR2 is YFSETQ. The CDR3 region is CASSLEGQESGANVLTF. CDR3 DNA: TGCGCCAGCAGCTTGGAAGGCCAGGAGAGTGGGGCCAACGTCCTGACTTTC.

This rearrangement joins TRBV18 to TRBJ1-1; D gene unclear. This CDR3 comprises 14 residues. V shed 2 bases and J shed 5 bases, with 12 bases lying between them. Germline V gene data show CDR1 as KGHSH and CDR2 as LQKENI. CDR3 coding DNA: TGTGCCAGCTCACCAATGGCAGAGCTTACTGAAGCTTTCTTT. Its translation: CASSPMAELTEAFF.

In its sample, this clone was seen once. The chain links TRBV7-2 to TRBJ2-5; 7 nucleotides agree with TRBD1. V lost 4 bases and J lost 3; bases outside the gene matches: 11. There are 16 residues in the CDR3. Germline loops: CDR1 SGHTA, CDR2 FQGNSA. CDR3: CASSYAPPGTEETQYF. CDR3 bases: TGTGCCAGCAGCTATGCCCCCCCCGGGACAGAAGAGACCCAGTACTTC.

The V gene is TRBV18, the J gene TRBJ2-2; D gene uncertain. The CDR3 contains 14 residues. CDR1 KGHSH and CDR2 LQKENI come from the germline V gene. The ends were cut back, 5 bases at V and 0 bases at J, with 7 bases in the middle. The CDR3 DNA follows: TGTGCCAGCTCAAGGGTGACGAACACCGGGGAGCTGTTTTTT. Translating it yields CASSRVTNTGELFF.

The sample holds a few counts of this clone. This chain connects TRBV28 to TRBJ2-1; D might be TRBD2 (5 bases). Between the trimmed V and J ends, which lost 1 base and 3 bases, there was a span of 13 bases. This CDR3 region has 16 residues. Per the germline V gene, CDR1 is MDHEN and CDR2 is SYDVKM. For the CDR3, the DNA is TGTGCCAGCAGTTTATCAGCGGCTCAATTCTACAATGAGCAGTTCTTC. As protein: CASSLSAAQFYNEQFF.

As DNA, the CDR3 is TGCGCCAGCAGCCAAGACTGGGGCACAGATACGCAGTATTTT. Translating it yields CASSQDWGTDTQYF. This chain uses TRBV4-1 with TRBJ2-3, with D uncertain. V lost 0 bases, J lost 1 base, and 5 bases lay in between. Germline V gene data show CDR1 as MGHRA and CDR2 as YSYEKL. This CDR3 has 14 residues.

This clone was detected only a few times. CDR3 bases: TGTGCCAGCAGCCAAGCCCCCTCTGGAAACACCATATATTTT. Its translation is CASSQAPSGNTIYF. The rearrangement joins TRBV3-1 (or the pseudogene TRBV3-2) to TRBJ1-3; D is undetermined. Trimming removed 1 base at V and 0 bases at J, with 4 bases between. Germline CDR1 is LGHDT and CDR2 is YNNKEL (reference sequence). The CDR3 spans 14 residues.

The chain employs TRBV29-1 and TRBJ1-1; weak D call: TRBD1 (5 bases). This CDR3 has 13 residues. Per the germline V gene, CDR1 is SQVTM and CDR2 is ANQGSEA. With 5 bases removed from V and 3 bases from J, the gap between germline ends came to 13 bases. CDR3 amino acids: CSVRWGSYTEAFF. In nucleotides, the CDR3 is TGCAGCGTTCGGTGGGGCAGCTACACTGAAGCTTTCTTT.

This chain uses TRBV5-1 with TRBJ1-5; a weak D match, TRBD1 (6 bases). Germline-derived CDR1 and CDR2 are SGHRS and YFSETQ. The CDR3 contains 13 residues. V was cut by 2 bases and J by 8 bases, with 11 bases left in between. This chain's CDR3 is CASSFGGREPQHF. CDR3 coding DNA: TGCGCCAGCAGCTTTGGGGGCAGAGAGCCCCAGCATTTT.

This clone was seen a handful of times. The genes are TRBV4-3 and TRBJ2-7; D is ambiguous. CDR3 length: 13 residues. Trimming left V 1 base short and J 4 bases short, with 8 bases between. Germline CDR1 reads LGHNA; CDR2 reads YSLEER. CDR3 amino acids: CASSQGKGYEQYF. In DNA form, the CDR3 reads TGCGCCAGCAGCCAAGGGAAGGGATACGAGCAGTACTTC.

This chain joins TRBV9 and TRBJ1-4, with 7 bases identical to TRBD1. The V gene end was trimmed by 0 bases and the J gene end by 4 bases; junction bases not matched to a gene: 9. There are 17 residues in the CDR3. Per germline, CDR1 SGDLS and CDR2 YYNGEE. CDR3 sequence: CASSVGGGGTNNEKLFF. The CDR3 coding sequence is TGTGCCAGCAGCGTAGGAGGAGGGGGCACAAATAATGAAAAACTGTTTTTT.

The V gene is TRBV5-8, the J gene TRBJ1-2, with no clear D. The CDR3 is made up of 12 amino acids. The germline CDR1 and CDR2 sequences are SGHTS and YDEGEE. Trimming took off 4 bases at V and 8 bases at J, with 12 bases between the two ends. CDR3 amino acids: CASSPDQWGYTF. In DNA form, the CDR3 reads TGTGCCAGCAGCCCCGACCAGTGGGGCTACACCTTC.

The chain recombines TRBV3-1 (or the pseudogene TRBV3-2) with TRBJ1-1; the match to TRBD1 covers 8 bases. Trimming cost V 4 bases and J 4 bases; bases outside gene matches: 8. Looked up from germline, CDR1 is LGHDT and CDR2 is YNNKEL (reference sequence). The CDR3 sequence is 15 residues long. This CDR3 reads CASSPTGGETTEAFF. The CDR3 DNA follows: TGTGCCAGCAGCCCCACAGGGGGTGAGACCACTGAAGCTTTCTTT.

The V gene is TRBV6-6, the J gene TRBJ2-1, with 7 nucleotides matching TRBD1. Germline CDR1 MNHNY, CDR2 SVGAGI (reference sequence). The CDR3 sequence is 16 residues long. Trimming cost V 5 bases and J 4 bases; bases outside gene matches: 11. The CDR3 DNA reads as TGTGCCAGCAGTCCCATCACCGGGACAGAGTACAATGAGCAGTTCTTC. It encodes CASSPITGTEYNEQFF.

This chain joins TRBV3-1 (or the pseudogene TRBV3-2) and TRBJ2-7; D tentatively reads TRBD1 or TRBD2 (5 bases each). The CDR3 runs to 13 residues. The V end lost 1 base, the J end lost 5 bases, and 9 bases lay between the germline ends. The germline CDR1 and CDR2 sequences are LGHDT and YNNKEL (reference sequence). CDR3 bases: TGTGCCAGCAGCCAAGTGATGGGGGACGAGCAGTACTTC. Protein sequence: CASSQVMGDEQYF.

This rearrangement joins TRBV19 to TRBJ1-6; 9 bases agree with TRBD1. J lost 2 bases, V lost 5 bases, and 7 bases had no gene match. Looked up from germline, CDR1 is LNHDA and CDR2 is SQIVND (reference sequence). The CDR3 runs to 17 residues. The CDR3 nucleotides read TGTGCCAGTAGTGAGGGGACAGGGAGACCCTATAATTCACCCCTCCACTTT. Its protein product is CASSEGTGRPYNSPLHF.

About this clone itself: An end of the junction does not agree with germline; a read error may underlie this. CDR3: CASSRAQGNQETQYF. CDR3 nucleotide sequence: TGTGCCAGTAGTAGGGCGCAGGGGAACCAGGAGACCCAGTACTTC. V gene TRBV19 combines with J gene TRBJ2-5, with TRBD1 as a possible D gene (6 bases). Looked up from germline, CDR1 is LNHDA and CDR2 is SQIVND (reference sequence). The CDR3 loop spans 15 amino acids.

The chain has TRBV3-1 (or the pseudogene TRBV3-2) and TRBJ2-1, with D perhaps TRBD1 (5 bases). The CDR3 runs to 16 residues. CDR1 and CDR2 (germline): LGHDT, YNNKEL (reference sequence). The V and J ends lost 4 bases and 0 bases respectively, with 13 bases between them. The CDR3 spells CASSPSDSSSYNEQFF. As DNA, the CDR3 is TGTGCCAGCAGCCCCTCCGACAGTAGCTCCTACAATGAGCAGTTCTTC.

The chain uses TRBV5-1 and TRBJ2-1, with 16 bases lining up with TRBD2. Per germline, CDR1 SGHRS and CDR2 YFSETQ. This CDR3 comprises 15 residues. V was clipped by 4 bases and J by 10 bases; unmatched bases: 5. In DNA form, the CDR3 reads TGCGCCAGCAGCACCGGGACTAGCGGGGGGGCAGAGCAGTTCTTC. This gives the protein CASSTGTSGGAEQFF.

The chain joins TRBV7-2 to TRBJ1-1; D is possibly TRBD1 (6 bases). Trimming took 7 bases from V and 0 from J, leaving 9 bases between them. Per the germline V gene, CDR1 is SGHTA and CDR2 is FQGNSA. This CDR3 is built from 13 residues. The CDR3 spells CASIRGVNTEAFF. The CDR3 DNA reads as TGTGCCAGCATAAGGGGGGTGAACACTGAAGCTTTCTTT.

V and J are TRBV2 and TRBJ1-2; 8 nucleotides line up with TRBD1. Germline CDR1 and CDR2: SNHLY and FYNNEI. The CDR3 covers 12 residues. J was trimmed by 6 bases and V by 8 bases; bases with no gene match: 5. CDR3: CASDRGADGYTF. CDR3 bases: TGTGCCAGCGACAGGGGAGCGGATGGCTACACCTTC.

This chain links TRBV18 with TRBJ2-2; tentative D call: TRBD2 (5 bases). Germline CDR1 is KGHSH and CDR2 is LQKENI. With 2 bases removed from V and 2 bases from J, the gap between germline ends came to 12 bases. CDR3 length: 16 amino acids. The CDR3: CASSPMDGGNTGELFF. Here the CDR3 DNA reads TGTGCCAGCTCACCAATGGACGGAGGCAACACCGGGGAGCTGTTTTTT.

This chain connects TRBV29-1 to TRBJ1-2, with 9 bases aligning to TRBD1. The CDR3 covers 15 residues. The germline CDR1 and CDR2 sequences are SQVTM and ANQGSEA. Unmatched junction bases numbered 8, after V lost 2 bases and J lost 4 bases. CDR3 DNA sequence: TGCAGCGTTGAAATGGGACAGGGCCCCCTCTATGGCTACACCTTC. It is translated as CSVEMGQGPLYGYTF.

This chain links TRBV5-1 with TRBJ2-3; D is ambiguous. Trimming stripped 3 bases from V and 0 bases from J, with 5 bases between. Germline loops: CDR1 SGHRS, CDR2 YFSETQ. The CDR3 has 13 residues. The CDR3 DNA follows: TGCGCCAGCAGCTGGACCAGCACAGATACGCAGTATTTT. Protein product: CASSWTSTDTQYF.

The genes are TRBV30 and TRBJ2-7; 11 bases agree with TRBD2. The CDR3 is 14 residues long. The germline CDR1 and CDR2 sequences are GTSNPN and SVGIG (reference sequence). V dropped 4 bases and J dropped 0; count of bases not matched to a gene: 2. CDR3 amino acids: CAWTSGRSSYEQYF. As DNA, the CDR3 is TGTGCCTGGACTAGCGGGAGGAGCTCCTACGAGCAGTACTTC.

The chain couples TRBV28 to TRBJ1-2, with TRBD1 matching 10 bases. The CDR3 extends over 13 amino acids. Looked up from germline, CDR1 is MDHEN and CDR2 is SYDVKM. The V and J ends lost 5 bases and 5 bases, in that order; junction bases with no gene match: 2. The CDR3 DNA reads as TGTGCCAGCAGTGCGGGACAGGGGTATGGCTACACCTTC. This codes for CASSAGQGYGYTF.

This clone was detected only a few times. The chain joins TRBV11-1 to TRBJ2-3; D is possibly TRBD1 (6 bases). CDR1 SGHAT and CDR2 FQDESV come from the germline V gene (reference sequence). The V end was cut by 5 bases, the J end by 2 bases, with 11 bases between. The CDR3 loop spans 14 amino acids. The CDR3 nucleotides read TGTGCCAGCAGCCCCCCAGGGGCCACAGATACGCAGTATTTT. This translates into CASSPPGATDTQYF.

The chain has TRBV10-3 and TRBJ2-1, with D hard to call. V dropped 5 bases and J dropped 0 bases, with 20 bases sitting between them. CDR3 length: 18 amino acids. CDR1 is ENHRY, CDR2 SYGVKD, per germline. In DNA, the CDR3 is TGTGCCATCAGTTATCGCGAGGCGTCCTATAGCTCCTACAATGAGCAGTTCTTC. Residues: CAISYREASYSSYNEQFF.

The chain is built from TRBV10-3 and TRBJ1-2, with a weak D call TRBD1 (6 bases). Trimming cost V 1 base and J 6 bases, with 15 bases left between them. CDR3 length equals 15 residues. Germline V CDR1 and CDR2: ENHRY, SYGVKD. CDR3 protein: CAISEFRDIGDGYTF. DNA of the CDR3: TGTGCCATCAGTGAGTTCCGGGACATTGGGGATGGCTACACCTTC.

J is TRBJ2-7 and V is TRBV4-1; D ambiguous. The germline V gene has CDR1 MGHRA and CDR2 YSYEKL. The V end lost 1 base, the J end lost 4 bases, and 14 bases lay between the germline ends. The CDR3 has 15 residues. CDR3 in DNA: TGCGCCAGCAGCCAAGTCGCACGGTCTGAGTACGAGCAGTACTTC. Amino acid sequence: CASSQVARSEYEQYF.